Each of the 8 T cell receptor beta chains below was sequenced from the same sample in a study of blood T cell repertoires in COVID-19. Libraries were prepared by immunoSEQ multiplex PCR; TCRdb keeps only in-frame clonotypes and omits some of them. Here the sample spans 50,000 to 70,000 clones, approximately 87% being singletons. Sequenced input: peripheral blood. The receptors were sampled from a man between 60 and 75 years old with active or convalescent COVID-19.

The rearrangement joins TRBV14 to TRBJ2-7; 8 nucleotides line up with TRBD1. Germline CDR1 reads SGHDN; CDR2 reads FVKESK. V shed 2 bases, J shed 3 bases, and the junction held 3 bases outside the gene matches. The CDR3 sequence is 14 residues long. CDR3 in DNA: TGTGCCAGCAGCCAACTCAGGGGGCACTACGAGCAGTACTTC. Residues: CASSQLRGHYEQYF.

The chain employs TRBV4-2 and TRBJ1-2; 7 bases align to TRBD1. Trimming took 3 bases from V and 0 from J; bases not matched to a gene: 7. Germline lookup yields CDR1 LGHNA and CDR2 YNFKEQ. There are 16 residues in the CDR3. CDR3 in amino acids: CASSQGQGGANYGYTF. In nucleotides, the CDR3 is TGTGCCAGCAGCCAGGGGCAGGGGGGAGCTAACTATGGCTACACCTTC.

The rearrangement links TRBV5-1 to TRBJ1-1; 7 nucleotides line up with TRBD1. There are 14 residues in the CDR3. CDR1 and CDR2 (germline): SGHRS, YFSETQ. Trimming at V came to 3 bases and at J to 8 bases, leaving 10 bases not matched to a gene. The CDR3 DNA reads TGCGCCAGCAGCTCGGGACAGACGGAAGCAGAAGCTTTCTTT. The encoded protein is CASSSGQTEAEAFF.

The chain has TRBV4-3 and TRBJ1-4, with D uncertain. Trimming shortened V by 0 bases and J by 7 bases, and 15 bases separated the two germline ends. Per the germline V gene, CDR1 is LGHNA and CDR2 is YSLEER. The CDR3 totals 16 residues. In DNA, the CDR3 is TGCGCCAGCAGCCAAGATCAACAGCTCCGGGGTGAAAAACTGTTTTTT. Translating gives CASSQDQQLRGEKLFF.

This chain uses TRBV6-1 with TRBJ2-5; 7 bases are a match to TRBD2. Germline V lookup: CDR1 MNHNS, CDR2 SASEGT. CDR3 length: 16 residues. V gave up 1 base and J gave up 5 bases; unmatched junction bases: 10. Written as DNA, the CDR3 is TGTGCCAGCAGTGAAGGGACTAGGGAGAGGATCGAGACCCAGTACTTC. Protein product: CASSEGTRERIETQYF.

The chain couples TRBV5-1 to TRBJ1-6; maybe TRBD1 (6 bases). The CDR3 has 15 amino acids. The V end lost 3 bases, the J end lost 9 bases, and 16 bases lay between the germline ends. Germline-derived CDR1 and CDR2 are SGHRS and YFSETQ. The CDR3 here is CASSSGTGLGSPLHF. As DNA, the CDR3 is TGCGCCAGCAGCTCCGGTACAGGGCTGGGTTCACCCCTCCACTTT.

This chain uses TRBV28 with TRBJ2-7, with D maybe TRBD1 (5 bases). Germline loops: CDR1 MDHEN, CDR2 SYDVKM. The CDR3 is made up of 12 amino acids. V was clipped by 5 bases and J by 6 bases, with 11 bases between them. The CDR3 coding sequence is TGTGCCAGCAGTCCCAGGGTGAGCGAGCAGTACTTC. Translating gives CASSPRVSEQYF.

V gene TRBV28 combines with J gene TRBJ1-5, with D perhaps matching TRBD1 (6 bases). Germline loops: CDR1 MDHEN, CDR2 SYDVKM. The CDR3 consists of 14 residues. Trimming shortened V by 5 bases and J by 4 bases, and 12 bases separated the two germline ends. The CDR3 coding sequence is TGTGCCAGCAGTACCATCGGACAGAATCAGCCCCAGCATTTT. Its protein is CASSTIGQNQPQHF. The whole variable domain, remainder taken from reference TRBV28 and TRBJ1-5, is DVKVTQSSRYLVKRTGEKVFLECVQDMDHENMFWYRQDPGLGLRLIYFSYDVKMKEKGDIPEGYSVSREKKERFSLILESASTNQTSMYLCASSTIGQNQPQHFGDGTRLSIL.